The 24 T cell receptor beta chains reported below all come from one sample, sequenced in a study of T cell changes during pregnancy in multiple sclerosis. TCRdb's table, derived via immunoSEQ multiplex PCR, lists solely in-frame clones and lacks some. The sample includes tens of thousands of clones, around 89% seen only once; the top ten take 5.9%. The source material was CD8+ T cells from peripheral blood mononuclear cells, sampled after pregnancy. Receptor source: a female donor in good health, enrolled as a control in a pregnancy study.

The gene calls are TRBV19 and TRBJ1-5, with 7 bases that match TRBD1. Losses at the gene ends were 6 bases for V and 3 bases for J; bases not matched to a gene: 8. Germline values: CDR1 LNHDA, CDR2 SQIVND (reference sequence). CDR3 length: 15 amino acids. The CDR3 here is CASRVQGGFNQPQHF. In DNA, the CDR3 is TGTGCCAGTAGAGTCCAGGGGGGATTCAATCAGCCCCAGCATTTT.

The V and J genes are TRBV2 and TRBJ2-1, with D possibly being TRBD2 (5 bases). Germline CDR1 is SNHLY and CDR2 is FYNNEI. Between the trimmed V and J ends, which lost 10 bases and 6 bases, there was a span of 13 bases. The CDR3 is 12 amino acids. CDR3 amino acids: CATPGKRNEQFF. In nucleotides, the CDR3 is TGTGCCACCCCGGGAAAACGCAATGAGCAGTTCTTC.

The chain uses TRBV7-9 and TRBJ1-2; 7 nucleotides align to TRBD1. CDR3 length equals 15 residues. From germline, CDR1 is SEHNR and CDR2 FQNEAQ (reference sequence). Trimming removed 1 base from V and 0 bases from J; junction bases left unmatched: 2. DNA for the CDR3: TGTGCCAGCAGCTTAGGGGACAGAACTAACTATGGCTACACCTTC. Translating gives CASSLGDRTNYGYTF. Looking up the rest from reference TRBV7-9 and TRBJ1-2 gives the full variable domain: DTGVSQNPRHKITKRGQNVTFRCDPISEHNRLYWYRQTLGQGPEFLTYFQNEAQLEKSRLLSDRFSAERPKGSFSTLEIQRTEQGDSAMYLCASSLGDRTNYGYTFGSGTRLTVV.

The chain carries TRBV18 and TRBJ2-4; weak D call: TRBD1 (6 bases). V dropped 2 bases and J dropped 0 bases, with 14 bases sitting between them. CDR3 length: 17 residues. Per the germline V gene, CDR1 is KGHSH and CDR2 is LQKENI. CDR3 loop: CASSPSQGGLAKNIQYF. The CDR3 DNA follows: TGTGCCAGCTCACCATCACAGGGTGGGCTAGCCAAAAACATTCAGTACTTC.

The chain combines TRBV7-2 with TRBJ1-1; D not resolved. Germline V gene sequence: CDR1 SGHTA, CDR2 FQGNSA. There are 11 residues in the CDR3. V was shortened by 1 base and J by 8 bases, with 5 bases between the two germline ends. The CDR3 region is CASSLVGEAFF. CDR3 DNA sequence: TGTGCCAGCAGCTTAGTCGGGGAAGCTTTCTTT.

The J gene is TRBJ2-3, the V gene TRBV7-8; no firm D call. V gave up 7 bases and J gave up 2 bases, with 13 bases separating them. Germline V lookup: CDR1 SGHVS, CDR2 FQNEAQ. The CDR3 consists of 14 residues. The CDR3, as DNA: TGTGCCAGCACTCTTCGCGTTTACACAGATACGCAGTATTTT. It yields the protein CASTLRVYTDTQYF.

The rearrangement links TRBV4-1 to TRBJ1-2, with D perhaps matching TRBD1 (6 bases). Per germline, CDR1 MGHRA and CDR2 YSYEKL. This CDR3 spans 14 amino acids. Trimming left V 1 base short and J 10 bases short, with 16 bases between. The CDR3 loop is CASSQAGQISFYTF. CDR3 nucleotide sequence: TGCGCCAGCAGCCAAGCCGGACAGATTTCATTCTACACCTTC.

This chain joins TRBV5-1 and TRBJ2-1; 10 bases are shared with TRBD2. The germline gives CDR1 SGHRS, CDR2 YFSETQ. Germline trimming cut 1 base from V and 10 bases from J; bases unmatched to any gene: 8. The CDR3 is 15 amino acids. The DNA for the CDR3 is TGCGCCAGCAGCTTGACTAGCGGGGCCGGGGGGGAGCAGTTCTTC. Translating it yields CASSLTSGAGGEQFF.

In its sample, this clone was seen a few times. The rearrangement uses TRBV11-2 and TRBJ2-1; 7 nucleotides match TRBD1. The J segment lost 15 bases and the V segment lost 4 bases, leaving 15 bases of the junction unmatched. There are 14 residues in the CDR3. Germline CDR1 reads SGHAT; CDR2 reads FQNNGV. CDR3 protein: CASSSTRTGPRGFF. CDR3 DNA: TGTGCCAGCAGCTCCACGAGGACAGGCCCGAGGGGGTTCTTC.

The chain recombines TRBV2 with TRBJ2-5; 7 bases align to TRBD2. J gave up 4 bases and V 6 bases, and 11 bases lay outside the gene matches. The CDR3 has 15 residues. Germline assignment: CDR1 SNHLY and CDR2 FYNNEI. The CDR3 nucleotides read TGTGCCAGCAGGGGAGGGGTGGTATCAAGAGAGACCCAGTACTTC. As protein: CASRGGVVSRETQYF.

The chain recombines TRBV5-6 with TRBJ2-3; a possible D gene is TRBD1 (7 bases). The CDR3 sequence is 16 residues long. Trimming removed 4 bases at V and 2 bases at J, with 17 bases between. Germline V CDR1 and CDR2: SGHDT, YYEEEE. In DNA form, the CDR3 reads TGTGCCAGCAGCCCCGGAGGGGGCATTATCACAGATACGCAGTATTTT. Protein product: CASSPGGGIITDTQYF.

The chain has TRBV28 and TRBJ1-2; 7 bases align to TRBD1. V trimming: 5 bases; J trimming: 5 bases; junction bases outside the gene matches: 11. Germline V gives CDR1 MDHEN, CDR2 SYDVKM. The CDR3 runs 15 residues. The CDR3: CASSTDREGLYGYTF. For the CDR3, the DNA is TGTGCCAGCAGTACCGACAGGGAAGGTCTTTATGGCTACACCTTC.

The rearrangement joins TRBV4-1 to TRBJ2-5; a possible D gene is TRBD1 (5 bases). This CDR3 has 16 amino acids. V lost 4 bases and J lost 1, with 16 bases in between. Germline CDR1 is MGHRA and CDR2 is YSYEKL. CDR3 coding DNA: TGCGCCAGCAGCCCCGGCTTTGGACAACTCCAAGAGACCCAGTACTTC. Protein product: CASSPGFGQLQETQYF.

The chain is built from TRBV11-2 and TRBJ2-7; D possibly corresponds to TRBD2 (6 bases). The CDR3 is 17 residues long. Germline V gene sequence: CDR1 SGHAT, CDR2 FQNNGV. V was trimmed by 5 bases and J by 3 bases, leaving 23 bases between them. The CDR3 protein is CASSPSLATGGIYEQYF. CDR3 coding DNA: TGTGCCAGCAGCCCCAGTCTAGCGACCGGAGGAATCTACGAGCAGTACTTC.

This clone was counted once. The CDR3 nucleotides read TGTGCCAGCAGCCCGGGACAGGGGAGCTACGAGCAGTACTTC. This translates into CASSPGQGSYEQYF. The genes are TRBV11-2 and TRBJ2-7; 10 nucleotides match TRBD1. The length of the CDR3 is 14 residues. Germline lookup yields CDR1 SGHAT and CDR2 FQNNGV. Unmatched junction bases numbered 4, after V lost 5 bases and J lost 3 bases. The whole variable domain, remainder taken from reference TRBV11-2 and TRBJ2-7, is EAGVAQSPRYKIIEKRQSVAFWCNPISGHATLYWYQQILGQGPKLLIQFQNNGVVDDSQLPKDRFSAERLKGVDSTLKIQPAKLEDSAVYLCASSPGQGSYEQYFGPGTRLTVT.

V and J are TRBV6-1 and TRBJ2-7; TRBD1 might be the D (5 bases). Germline-derived CDR1 and CDR2 are MNHNS and SASEGT. The CDR3 covers 15 residues. V was trimmed by 6 bases and J by 5 bases, leaving 20 bases between them. CDR3 sequence: CASRGELRAPDEQYF. The CDR3 bases are TGTGCCAGCAGAGGGGAACTGAGAGCCCCCGACGAGCAGTACTTC.

V gene TRBV28 combines with J gene TRBJ2-7, with D perhaps TRBD2 (6 bases). Trimming pared 8 bases from V and 6 bases from J, leaving 17 bases between. The CDR3 sequence is 13 residues long. Per the germline V gene, CDR1 is MDHEN and CDR2 is SYDVKM. For the CDR3, the DNA is TGTGCCAGCCCGACGGGGGACCCATCCGAGCAGTACTTC. This codes for CASPTGDPSEQYF.

The chain has TRBV4-3 and TRBJ2-5, with 8 bases matching TRBD2. The germline V gene has CDR1 LGHNA and CDR2 YSLEER. Losses at the gene ends were 2 bases for V and 4 bases for J; bases not matched to a gene: 6. The CDR3 loop spans 15 amino acids. CDR3 nucleotide sequence: TGCGCCAGCAGCCAACGGGGGGGCCTTGCAGAGACCCAGTACTTC. Its translation: CASSQRGGLAETQYF.

This sequence joins TRBV7-8 and TRBJ2-7; no clear D gene. CDR3 length equals 14 residues. The germline V and J ends were trimmed by 8 bases and 0 bases, with 14 bases remaining between them. Germline CDR1 is SGHVS and CDR2 is FQNEAQ. CDR3 nucleotides: TGTGCCAGCCGAATTAGTGTGAGCTCCTACGAGCAGTACTTC. Translation gives CASRISVSSYEQYF.

In this sample, this clone turned up once. The chain employs TRBV13 and TRBJ2-7; tentatively, D is TRBD1 (6 bases). V gave up 0 bases and J gave up 2 bases, with 14 bases separating them. There are 16 residues in the CDR3. Per the germline V gene, CDR1 is PRHDT and CDR2 is FYEKMQ (reference sequence). The CDR3 DNA follows: TGTGCCAGCAGCTTAGGGGCGGAACAGGGAGCCTACGAGCAGTACTTC. This codes for CASSLGAEQGAYEQYF.

The J gene is TRBJ2-2, the V gene TRBV4-3, with D uncertain. Germline CDR1 is LGHNA and CDR2 is YSLEER. Trimming pared 1 base from V and 3 bases from J, leaving 9 bases between. The CDR3 spans 15 residues. CDR3 coding DNA: TGCGCCAGCAGCCAAGGTGAACAGCACACCGGGGAGCTGTTTTTT. This translates into CASSQGEQHTGELFF.

The rearrangement joins TRBV6-5 to TRBJ1-1; TRBD1 agrees at 8 bases. This CDR3 is built from 16 residues. Per the germline V gene, CDR1 is MNHEY and CDR2 is SVGAGI. V shed 0 bases, J shed 10 bases, and the junction held 13 bases outside the gene matches. CDR3 DNA: TGTGCCAGCAGTTACTCGACAGGGGACCCCCAAGGAGGAGCTTTCTTT. This codes for CASSYSTGDPQGGAFF.

V and J are TRBV7-3 and TRBJ2-7; weak D call: TRBD2 (6 bases). The V and J ends lost 3 bases and 2 bases respectively, with 8 bases between them. Per the germline V gene, CDR1 is SGHTA and CDR2 is FQGTGA. The CDR3 totals 13 residues. CDR3 region: CASSFSGAYEQYF. As DNA, the CDR3 is TGTGCCAGCAGCTTTAGCGGAGCCTACGAGCAGTACTTC.

The chain has TRBV5-1 and TRBJ1-1; 7 bases are shared with TRBD1. V was pared by 4 bases and J by 0 bases, with 6 bases of the junction left unmatched. CDR1 is SGHRS and CDR2 is YFSETQ in the germline V gene. The CDR3 is 15 amino acids. CDR3 in DNA: TGCGCCAGCAGCCTTGGTGGGACAGTGAACACTGAAGCTTTCTTT. Amino acid sequence: CASSLGGTVNTEAFF.